What follows is one T cell receptor beta chain and its context. Assay: immunoSEQ multiplex PCR; the TCRdb copy retains only in-frame clones and omits some. This table has millions of clones, approximately 94% appearing once. V gave up 5 bases and J gave up 1 base, with 8 bases separating them. This CDR3 comprises 14 residues. Per germline, CDR1 SEHNR and CDR2 FQNEAQ (reference sequence). This specimen belongs to a study of shared clonotypes between healthy human individuals. Positive CCR7 selection of CD45RO-negative cells yielded the naive CD8 cells, and terminally differentiated effector memory CD45RA+ cells were excluded.

This TCR derives from a young man in good health. The material sequenced was naive CD8+ T cells sorted from blood. The chain has TRBV7-9 and TRBJ2-2; no clear D. The CDR3 DNA reads as TGTGCCAGCAGCCTACCCCGGAACACCGGGGAGCTGTTTTTT. Encoded protein: CASSLPRNTGELFF.